This T cell receptor beta chain comes out of a study of PD-L1 blockade in urothelial cancer. Trimming stripped 0 bases from V and 4 bases from J, with 10 bases between. Germline lookup yields CDR1 LGHNA and CDR2 YSLEER. The CDR3 extends over 15 amino acids. Generated by immunoSEQ multiplex PCR, the TCRdb table keeps only in-frame clones and is missing some. The sample comprises more than 65,000 clones, roughly nine tenths of which are singletons, and roughly 6.1% rests with the top ten. The chain is built from TRBV4-3 and TRBJ2-1, with TRBD2 as a possible D gene (7 bases). The sequencing used PBMCs, collected around atezolizumab (anti-PD-L1) treatment. The sequence derives from a woman in her seventies with urothelial cancer. CDR3 in DNA: TGCGCCAGCAGCCAAGATCGGGGGGCGTACAATGAGCAGTTCTTC. This sequence encodes CASSQDRGAYNEQFF.